The rows below give T cell receptor beta chains drawn from one sample of a study of T-cell reconstitution after alpha-beta-depleted transplantation in children. One entry per CDR3 protein, called by TCRdb with MiXCR from the PCR reads. The table shows 450,000 to 700,000 distinct CDR3 sequences, with 27% occurring only once. Sequences were derived from PBMCs, sampled before TCRalphabeta/CD19-depleted stem cell transplant. The receptor source for this set is a boy in the first two years of life with Wiskott-Aldrich syndrome, due to receive a stem cell transplant. Both conserved end residues are part of each CDR3. A D gene is named only where the DNA matches it firmly. Rows may omit the clone size; those that give it use once, few, many or a size class.

CDR3nt: TGTGCCAGCAGACCATGGGGACTAGCGGGGAGCCTCGCGAACACCGGGGAGCTGTTTTTT
CDR3aa: CASRPWGLAGSLANTGELFF
v_gene: TRBV27
j_gene: TRBJ2-2
d_gene: TRBD2
abundance: NA

CDR3nt: TGTGCCAGCAGTCTCAGGGGGGGGAACCACTACGAGCAGTACTTC
CDR3aa: CASSLRGGNHYEQYF
v_gene: TRBV27
j_gene: TRBJ2-7
d_gene: NA
abundance: NA

CDR3nt: TGCGCCAGCAGCCCTACAGGGTTCCAAGAGACCCAGTACTTC
CDR3aa: CASSPTGFQETQYF
v_gene: TRBV5-1
j_gene: TRBJ2-5
d_gene: NA
abundance: NA

CDR3nt: TGTGCCAGCAAATCGCGTAGCGGGGTGGCCCTTGGCTACAATGAGCAGTTCTTC
CDR3aa: CASKSRSGVALGYNEQFF
v_gene: TRBV27
j_gene: TRBJ2-1
d_gene: TRBD2
abundance: NA

CDR3nt: TGTGCCAGCAGCTTCCTCGAGGGCCGTGAGACCCAGTACTTC
CDR3aa: CASSFLEGRETQYF
v_gene: TRBV11-2
j_gene: TRBJ2-5
d_gene: NA
abundance: NA

CDR3nt: TGCGCCAGCAGCCGTCCCAACAGCCTCAGCTCCTACAATGAGCAGTTCTTC
CDR3aa: CASSRPNSLSSYNEQFF
v_gene: TRBV5-1
j_gene: TRBJ2-1
d_gene: NA
abundance: NA

CDR3nt: TGTGCCAGCTCACTTTTCCCGGGCCCCGACACCGGGGAGCTGTTTTTT
CDR3aa: CASSLFPGPDTGELFF
v_gene: TRBV18
j_gene: TRBJ2-2
d_gene: NA
abundance: NA

CDR3nt: TGTGCCTGGAGTGGAGGCGGCTTGCAGCAGTTCTTC
CDR3aa: CAWSGGGLQQFF
v_gene: TRBV30
j_gene: TRBJ2-1
d_gene: NA
abundance: few

CDR3nt: TGTGCCATCAGTGAGTCCACTAGCGGGAGGGGTAGCTCCTACAATGAGCAGTTCTTC
CDR3aa: CAISESTSGRGSSYNEQFF
v_gene: TRBV10-3
j_gene: TRBJ2-1
d_gene: TRBD2
abundance: NA

CDR3nt: TGTGCCAGCAGTGCAGACGGGAGCGCAGATACGCAGTATTTT
CDR3aa: CASSADGSADTQYF
v_gene: TRBV2
j_gene: TRBJ2-3
d_gene: NA
abundance: NA

CDR3nt: TGCGCCAGCAGCTTGAATATTGGGGACTACACCTTC
CDR3aa: CASSLNIGDYTF
v_gene: TRBV5-1
j_gene: TRBJ1-2
d_gene: NA
abundance: few

CDR3nt: TGCAGTGCGGGGGTCCTACCCTACGAGCAGTACTTC
CDR3aa: CSAGVLPYEQYF
v_gene: TRBV20-1
j_gene: TRBJ2-7
d_gene: NA
abundance: NA

CDR3nt: TGTGCCAGCAGTTACACGGACTCGGCAGATACGCAGTATTTT
CDR3aa: CASSYTDSADTQYF
v_gene: TRBV6-5
j_gene: TRBJ2-3
d_gene: NA
abundance: NA

CDR3nt: TGTGCCAGCAGTTCCTTTGGGCCCAACACCGGGGAGCTGTTTTTT
CDR3aa: CASSSFGPNTGELFF
v_gene: TRBV27
j_gene: TRBJ2-2
d_gene: NA
abundance: few

CDR3nt: TGCGCCAGCAGTGAGTCTAGTACTAGATGGGTTTCCAATGAGCAGTTCTTC
CDR3aa: CASSESSTRWVSNEQFF
v_gene: TRBV10-2
j_gene: TRBJ2-1
d_gene: NA
abundance: NA

CDR3nt: TGTGCCAGCAGCTTGGCGGGGAGAATAGGTGGCGGGGAGCTGTTTTTT
CDR3aa: CASSLAGRIGGGELFF
v_gene: TRBV5-4
j_gene: TRBJ2-2
d_gene: NA
abundance: NA

CDR3nt: TGTGCCTGGAGTGTATTCGGGGTTACCTACGAGCAGTACTTC
CDR3aa: CAWSVFGVTYEQYF
v_gene: TRBV30
j_gene: TRBJ2-7
d_gene: NA
abundance: few

CDR3nt: TGTGCCAGCAGCCCAAGACGGACCACCATATATTTT
CDR3aa: CASSPRRTTIYF
v_gene: TRBV7-2
j_gene: TRBJ1-3
d_gene: NA
abundance: few

CDR3nt: TGTGCCAGCAGTGAACCGGGACCACGATACGAGCAGTACTTC
CDR3aa: CASSEPGPRYEQYF
v_gene: TRBV28
j_gene: TRBJ2-7
d_gene: NA
abundance: few

CDR3nt: TGCGCCAGCAGCCAAGCGGGACTCAAGGGCGCCTACAATGAGCAGTTCTTC
CDR3aa: CASSQAGLKGAYNEQFF
v_gene: TRBV5-1
j_gene: TRBJ2-1
d_gene: TRBD2
abundance: NA

CDR3nt: TGCGCCAGCAGCTTGGGATCCAGCGGGAAGGCAGATACGCAGTATTTT
CDR3aa: CASSLGSSGKADTQYF
v_gene: TRBV5-1
j_gene: TRBJ2-3
d_gene: TRBD2
abundance: few

CDR3nt: TGTGCCAGCATTGGACAGCCCTACAATGAGCAGTTCTTC
CDR3aa: CASIGQPYNEQFF
v_gene: TRBV21-1
j_gene: TRBJ2-1
d_gene: NA
abundance: NA

CDR3nt: TGCGCCAGCAGCCTAGGGACAAGGGGACTCTTTCACTACGAGCAGTACTTC
CDR3aa: CASSLGTRGLFHYEQYF
v_gene: TRBV5-1
j_gene: TRBJ2-7
d_gene: NA
abundance: NA

CDR3nt: TGCAGTGCTAGATATTCCGGCGGACCGAACACTGAAGCTTTCTTT
CDR3aa: CSARYSGGPNTEAFF
v_gene: TRBV20-1
j_gene: TRBJ1-1
d_gene: NA
abundance: few

CDR3nt: TGCAGTGCTAGGGGGACAGTTACCTCCTATAATTCACCCCTCCACTTT
CDR3aa: CSARGTVTSYNSPLHF
v_gene: TRBV20-1
j_gene: TRBJ1-6
d_gene: TRBD1
abundance: NA